This TCR beta chain was identified during a study of cytomegalovirus exposure and HLA in healthy donors. CDR3 length equals 14 residues. Germline V gives CDR1 MNHEY, CDR2 SVGAGI. Trimming stripped 5 bases from V and 3 bases from J, with 13 bases between. Study-wide findings and caveats: TCR beta sequences numbering around 15,000 were associated with HLA alleles at 0.05 false discovery rate in a later analysis.

The primer mix had 60 Vbeta and 13 Jbeta primers. Sequencing was performed with immunoSEQ multiplex PCR; in TCRdb, only in-frame clones are kept and a portion is missing. The sample shows over 110,000 clones, under 90% of them seen only once. This clone appeared a few times. Its antigen is still unknown. The sequenced sample was PBMCs. The gene calls are TRBV6-5 and TRBJ1-2; D is unresolved. The source of this sequence is a male donor in good health and CMV-seronegative. The CDR3: CASSAQAPDYGYTF. The CDR3 DNA is TGTGCCAGCAGTGCCCAGGCGCCAGACTATGGCTACACCTTC.